The rows below give T cell receptor beta chains drawn from one sample of a study of T cell responses to AZD1222 COVID-19 vaccine. Sequencing used immunoSEQ multiplex PCR; TCRdb keeps in-frame clones, though not all of them. In the table there are more than 150,000 clones, around 92% of which are singletons. This specimen was peripheral blood, taken on day 0 of AZD1222 vaccination. The receptors derive from an adult in good health. The CDR3 runs from the conserved cysteine through the conserved F or W. The order of the fields is J gene, D gene, clone size, V gene, CDR3 DNA, CDR3 protein. The D gene is left open where the match is weak. Clone size is not always given. Where it is, it says once, few, many or a class for expanded clones.

>TRBJ1-2|.|.|TRBV7-9
TGTGCCAGCAGCCCGCGGGGGCAGGATGGCTACACCTTC
CASSPRGQDGYTF
>TRBJ1-6|.|.|TRBV7-2
TGTGCCAGCAGCCAGGACGGATGGAATTCACCCCTCCACTTT
CASSQDGWNSPLHF
>TRBJ1-3|.|once|TRBV19
TGTGCCAGTAGTATGGCAGGGGATTGGGCTGGAAACACCATATATTTT
CASSMAGDWAGNTIYF
>TRBJ1-2|TRBD1|.|TRBV2
TGTGCCAGCAGTCCCTACGGGACAGGGATTGACTATGGCTACACCTTC
CASSPYGTGIDYGYTF
>TRBJ1-1|.|.|TRBV4-3
TGCGCCAGCAGCCCCCCCGGAAACACTGAAGCTTTCTTT
CASSPPGNTEAFF
>TRBJ2-2|.|once|TRBV9
TGTGCCAGCAGGACGGGAAACACGATGACCGGGGAGCTGTTTTTT
CASRTGNTMTGELFF
>TRBJ2-7|TRBD2|.|TRBV19
TGTGCCAGTAGGCCCGGGACTAGCGTATACGAGCAGTACTTC
CASRPGTSVYEQYF
>TRBJ1-2|TRBD1|.|TRBV6-5
TGTGCCATCTACCGACAGGGAATAAGCTATGGCTACACCTTC
CAIYRQGISYGYTF
>TRBJ2-2|.|.|TRBV12-5
TGTGCTAGTGGTTTGGTACATACAGAACAATACACCGGGGAGCTGTTTTTT
CASGLVHTEQYTGELFF
>TRBJ1-5|.|.|TRBV6-2/TRBV6-3
TGTGCCAGCAGTTACTCAGCAGGGTTGGTGGAAAATCAGCCCCAGCATTTT
CASSYSAGLVENQPQHF
>TRBJ1-1|.|.|TRBV7-2
TGTGCCAGCAGCTTATTGCTAACCGAAGCTTTCTTT
CASSLLLTEAFF
>TRBJ2-1|.|.|TRBV7-9
TGTGCCAGCAGCTTAGGCGGTATACGCAATGAGCAGTTCTTC
CASSLGGIRNEQFF
>TRBJ2-7|.|once|TRBV5-6
TGTGCCAGCAGCTTCTTTGGGGCGGGCAGCTCCTACGAGCAGTACTTC
CASSFFGAGSSYEQYF
>TRBJ2-5|TRBD2|.|TRBV20-1
TGCAGTAGCGGGGAAGAGACCCAGTACTTC
CSSGEETQYF
>TRBJ2-2|TRBD1|.|TRBV24-1
TGTGCCACCAGTGACCCGACCGGGACAGTTACCGGGGAGCTGTTTTTT
CATSDPTGTVTGELFF
>TRBJ1-2|.|once|TRBV19
TGTGCCAGCAGGAGGGACGGACTAAACTATGGCTACACCTTC
CASRRDGLNYGYTF
>TRBJ2-5|TRBD1|.|TRBV11-2
TGTGCCAGCAGCTCAATTGAGGGACAGGGCAAGACCCAGTACTTC
CASSSIEGQGKTQYF
>TRBJ1-5|.|once|TRBV6-1
TGTGCCAGCAGTGAAGGGACACTTCGAGGTCAGCCCCAGCATTTT
CASSEGTLRGQPQHF
>TRBJ1-2|.|.|TRBV23-1
TGCGCCAGCAGTCACCAAATAGACACAGGAATAGCAGGCTTCTATGGCTACACCTTC
CASSHQIDTGIAGFYGYTF
>TRBJ1-6|TRBD1|.|TRBV6-4
TGTGCCAGCAGTGACCCGCTGGGACAGGGGATAAGTTGCCCCCTCCACTTT
CASSDPLGQGISCPLHF
>TRBJ2-7|.|.|TRBV15
TGTGCCACCAGCAGAGGGGGCGAGGACGAGCAGTACTTC
CATSRGGEDEQYF
>TRBJ1-2|TRBD1|.|TRBV19
TGTGCCAGTAGTTTACAGGGGGCCGCTGGCTACACCTTC
CASSLQGAAGYTF
>TRBJ1-2|.|.|TRBV5-4
TGTGCCAGCAGCTTGGGTAGGTCTATGAGCTATGGCTACACCTTC
CASSLGRSMSYGYTF
>TRBJ1-2|TRBD1|.|TRBV5-4
TGTGCCAGCAGCAAGGGACAGGGGGCACCGGGCTACACCTTC
CASSKGQGAPGYTF
>TRBJ2-5|.|.|TRBV12-3/TRBV12-4
TGTGCCAGCAGTTTAGTATATTGGGAGACCCAGTACTTC
CASSLVYWETQYF
>TRBJ2-1|.|.|TRBV3-1/TRBV3-2
TGTGCCAGCTCAAGGGGAGGTCTAGCGACGAATGAGCAGTTCTTC
CASSRGGLATNEQFF
>TRBJ2-5|.|.|TRBV18
TGTGCCAGCGTAGGTCTCGAAGAGACCCAGTACTTC
CASVGLEETQYF
>TRBJ2-5|TRBD2|.|TRBV6-6
TGTGCCAGCAGTCGCTATCCCCATTTATACGGGGGGGAGACCCAGTACTTC
CASSRYPHLYGGETQYF
>TRBJ1-4|.|.|TRBV7-9
TGTGCCAGCAGTCCAGGGGCAGTGGCTAATGAAAAACTGTTTTTT
CASSPGAVANEKLFF
>TRBJ2-3|TRBD1|.|TRBV28
TGTGCCAGCAGTTCAGGACAGGGGGTAGATACGCAGTATTTT
CASSSGQGVDTQYF
>TRBJ1-2|.|once|TRBV19
TGTGCCAGTAGTATATTAAACTCTCCAAAGTATGGCTACACCTTC
CASSILNSPKYGYTF
>TRBJ1-1|.|.|TRBV19
TGTGCCAGTAGTTGGGAAAATACTGAAGCTTTCTTT
CASSWENTEAFF
>TRBJ1-2|.|.|TRBV28
TGTGCCAGCAGTTCCACGGGTTCAGGGAACGGCTACACCTTC
CASSSTGSGNGYTF
>TRBJ2-5|.|few|TRBV12-5
TGTGCTAGTGGTTTGCCCCAGGGTAACGGGAGACGGGGGTCCCAGTACTTC
CASGLPQGNGRRGSQYF
>TRBJ2-7|.|.|TRBV19
TGTGCCAGTAGTCGCACAAGGGACTGGAGCTACGAGCAGTACTTC
CASSRTRDWSYEQYF
>TRBJ1-1|TRBD1|.|TRBV11-2
TGTGCCAGCAGCCAAACAGGGGGGAACACTGAAGCTTTCTTT
CASSQTGGNTEAFF
>TRBJ1-3|.|.|TRBV30
TGTGCCTGGACCCTCGAGGGGCAAACTGGAAACACCATATATTTT
CAWTLEGQTGNTIYF
>TRBJ1-2|.|.|TRBV19
TGTGCCAGTAGTGCCCGGGGGCGGGATGGCTACACCTTC
CASSARGRDGYTF
>TRBJ2-1|TRBD2|.|TRBV18
TGTGCCAGCTCGGGGGGGACTATCTCCTACAATGAGCAGTTCTTC
CASSGGTISYNEQFF
>TRBJ2-5|TRBD2|.|TRBV5-4
TGTGCCAGCAGCTTGGCCGTCGGGGGGGGCCAAGAGACCCAGTACTTC
CASSLAVGGGQETQYF
>TRBJ1-2|TRBD1|.|TRBV11-1
TGTGCCAGCAGCTTACAGGGGGGTCGAGGCTACACCTTC
CASSLQGGRGYTF
>TRBJ2-5|.|.|TRBV10-3
TGTGCCATCAGTGAGTCCAGGGGTGGAGAGACCCAGTACTTC
CAISESRGGETQYF
>TRBJ1-2|TRBD1|.|TRBV5-4
TGTGCCAGCAGCCCGGACAGGGAGGGAGACTACACCTTC
CASSPDREGDYTF
>TRBJ1-1|.|.|TRBV6-5
TGTGCCAGCAGTTACTCGAGCAGCAACACTGAAGCTTTCTTT
CASSYSSSNTEAFF